The clone carrying this T cell receptor (beta chain) showed up just a few times. The data derive from a study of CD8+CD57+ T cells in acquired aplastic anemia. Sequencing was done on patients that had shown CD8+CD57+ cell expansion by flow cytometry. As a group, the patients uniformly had severe acquired aplastic anemia. Genomic DNA was employed as the template in profiling TCR beta VDJ and CDR3. TCRdb reprocessed the reads with MiXCR, giving one entry per CDR3 protein. The sample holds 180,000 or so distinct CDR3 sequences; less than 50% are singletons and the top ten take about 1.8%. The CDR3 runs 12 residues. J was trimmed by 6 bases and V by 6 bases; bases with no gene match: 5.

Material: sorted CD4+, CD8+, or CD8+CD57+ T cells (not recorded which) from PBMCs. The sequence came from a human donor with aplastic anemia. The chain links TRBV12-3 or TRBV12-4 to TRBJ2-7; 7 bases are a match to TRBD1. The CDR3 reads CASRTGIGEQYF. The CDR3 DNA follows: TGTGCCAGCAGGACAGGGATTGGCGAGCAGTACTTC.